Listed below are T cell receptor beta chains from one sample, sequenced in a study of shared clonotypes between healthy human individuals. Using immunoSEQ multiplex PCR, the repertoire was profiled, and TCRdb retains in-frame clones only, with some absent. Here the sample spans 2 million to 2.5 million clones, about 92% being singletons. Sequencing was performed on naive CD4+ T cells from PBMCs. All receptors derive from a man aged 18 to 29 in good health. Some clones in this sample may be carry-over from other donors' samples. Both conserved end residues are part of each CDR3. The D gene is left open where the match is weak. Size is omitted from some rows. Given values are once, few, many or a class for expanded clones.

v_gene	d_gene	j_gene	abundance	CDR3aa	CDR3nt
TRBV25-1	TRBD1	TRBJ2-3	NA	CASSSRQGADTQYF	TGTGCCAGCAGTTCGCGACAGGGGGCAGATACGCAGTATTTT
TRBV4-3	TRBD1	TRBJ1-4	NA	CASSQRTGRANEKLFF	TGCGCCAGCAGCCAACGGACAGGGAGGGCTAATGAAAAACTGTTTTTT
TRBV5-6	NA	TRBJ2-7	NA	CASSLRRVNEQYF	TGTGCCAGCAGCTTGAGGCGGGTGAACGAGCAGTACTTC
TRBV19	TRBD1	TRBJ2-7	NA	CASSGRTGLYEQYF	TGTGCCAGTAGTGGAAGGACAGGGCTTTACGAGCAGTACTTC
TRBV7-3	TRBD2	TRBJ2-3	NA	CASSVGTSGRGDTQYF	TGTGCCAGCAGCGTCGGGACTAGCGGGAGGGGAGATACGCAGTATTTT
TRBV30	NA	TRBJ2-1	NA	CAWSATRPRGRKYNEQFF	TGTGCCTGGAGTGCGACTAGGCCTAGGGGGCGAAAATACAATGAGCAGTTCTTC
TRBV30	TRBD2	TRBJ2-1	NA	CAWSVLAGVYNEQFF	TGTGCCTGGAGTGTTCTAGCGGGAGTATACAATGAGCAGTTCTTC
TRBV5-4	TRBD1	TRBJ1-2	NA	CASSLGGQGNYGYTF	TGTGCCAGCAGCCTGGGGGGACAGGGAAACTATGGCTACACCTTC
TRBV2	NA	TRBJ1-1	few	CASSYSTEAFF	TGTGCCAGCAGTTACAGCACTGAAGCTTTCTTT
TRBV7-2	NA	TRBJ1-2	NA	CASSLDGPKDGYTF	TGTGCCAGCAGCTTGGACGGCCCCAAGGATGGCTACACCTTC
TRBV7-9	NA	TRBJ2-5	NA	CASSLDRAGKETQYF	TGTGCCAGCAGCTTAGACAGGGCCGGAAAGGAGACCCAGTACTTC
TRBV6-5	NA	TRBJ1-4	NA	CASSYDSNEKLFF	TGTGCCAGCAGTTATGACAGCAATGAAAAACTGTTTTTT
TRBV18	NA	TRBJ1-3	NA	CASSPGQELSGNTIYF	TGTGCCAGCTCACCAGGGCAGGAACTCTCTGGAAACACCATATATTTT
TRBV19	NA	TRBJ2-7	NA	CASSIRGSSYEQYF	TGTGCCAGTAGTATAAGGGGGAGCTCCTACGAGCAGTACTTC
TRBV5-1	NA	TRBJ2-3	once	CASSGGLVTDTQYF	TGCGCCAGCAGCGGGGGCCTAGTAACAGATACGCAGTATTTT
TRBV18	NA	TRBJ1-4	NA	CASSPGAENEKLFF	TGTGCCAGCTCACCAGGGGCGGAAAATGAAAAACTGTTTTTT
TRBV5-1	NA	TRBJ2-7	NA	CASSLAAGSAGYEQYF	TGCGCCAGCAGCTTGGCTGCCGGGAGCGCGGGGTACGAGCAGTACTTC
TRBV10-3	TRBD2	TRBJ2-1	NA	CAISVGLAKRGEQFF	TGTGCCATCAGTGTTGGACTAGCGAAACGGGGTGAGCAGTTCTTC
TRBV18	NA	TRBJ2-1	NA	CASSPGGSAIRGNEQFF	TGTGCCAGCTCACCAGGGGGTAGCGCGATCCGGGGGAATGAGCAGTTCTTC
TRBV6-1	NA	TRBJ1-5	NA	CASSVKSNQPQHF	TGTGCCAGCAGTGTCAAGAGCAATCAGCCCCAGCATTTT
TRBV11-3	NA	TRBJ2-7	NA	CASSLRGGAYEQYF	TGTGCCAGCAGCCTACGGGGCGGAGCCTACGAGCAGTACTTC
TRBV4-1	TRBD1	TRBJ1-2	NA	CASSQDPGTGTYGYTF	TGCGCCAGCAGCCAAGATCCGGGGACAGGGACCTATGGCTACACCTTC
TRBV30	TRBD1	TRBJ1-5	NA	CAWSVTGGGNQPQHF	TGTGCCTGGAGTGTAACAGGGGGAGGGAATCAGCCCCAGCATTTT
TRBV19	TRBD2	TRBJ2-3	NA	CASSIDPAGLAGSTDTQYF	TGTGCCAGTAGTATTGACCCAGCGGGGCTAGCGGGAAGCACAGATACGCAGTATTTT
TRBV6-4	TRBD1	TRBJ2-1	NA	CASSLTGDYEQFF	TGTGCCAGCAGCTTGACAGGGGACTATGAGCAGTTCTTC
TRBV11-3	NA	TRBJ2-2	once	CASAPGDTGELFF	TGTGCCAGCGCCCCCGGGGACACCGGGGAGCTGTTTTTT
TRBV18	NA	TRBJ2-3	NA	CASSPQPGSGTQYF	TGTGCCAGCTCACCACAGCCTGGGTCGGGTACGCAGTATTTT
TRBV10-3	NA	TRBJ2-7	NA	CAISESNVGGPTYEQYF	TGTGCCATCAGTGAGTCGAACGTGGGAGGCCCAACCTACGAGCAGTACTTC
TRBV6-5	TRBD1	TRBJ1-1	NA	CASSRDRVVTEAFF	TGTGCCAGCAGCCGCGACAGGGTGGTCACTGAAGCTTTCTTT
TRBV28	NA	TRBJ1-2	once	CASAVNYGYTF	TGTGCCAGCGCAGTTAACTATGGCTACACCTTC
TRBV7-2	TRBD2	TRBJ2-3	once	CASSTREGSGRGTDTQYF	TGTGCCAGCAGCACCCGGGAGGGTAGCGGGAGAGGCACAGATACGCAGTATTTT
TRBV18	TRBD1	TRBJ2-7	NA	CASSPDREAYEQYF	TGTGCCAGCTCACCGGACAGGGAGGCCTACGAGCAGTACTTC
TRBV7-9	TRBD1	TRBJ1-2	NA	CASSLRIRGLGGGYTF	TGTGCCAGCAGCTTACGGATTAGGGGGCTTGGTGGTGGCTACACCTTC
TRBV5-4	NA	TRBJ2-2	NA	CASSLIWGLTGELFF	TGTGCCAGCAGCTTGATCTGGGGGCTCACCGGGGAGCTGTTTTTT
TRBV6-1	NA	TRBJ1-4	NA	CASRTGTQHPGKLFF	TGTGCCAGCAGGACAGGTACCCAACATCCGGGTAAACTGTTTTTT
TRBV4-2	NA	TRBJ2-2	NA	CASSQLAETNTGELFF	TGTGCCAGCAGCCAGTTAGCGGAGACGAACACCGGGGAGCTGTTTTTT
TRBV27	NA	TRBJ1-5	NA	CASSSLRTGGNQPQHF	TGTGCCAGCAGTTCCCTGCGGACTGGTGGAAATCAGCCCCAGCATTTT
TRBV9	NA	TRBJ1-3	NA	CASSVGSTSGGNTIYF	TGTGCCAGCAGCGTAGGCAGCACCAGCGGGGGAAACACCATATATTTT
TRBV5-1	TRBD1	TRBJ2-1	once	CASSQDRSNEQFF	TGCGCCAGCAGCCAGGACAGGTCCAATGAGCAGTTCTTC
TRBV2	NA	TRBJ1-5	once	CASEGIGGNQPQHF	TGTGCCAGCGAAGGGATCGGTGGCAATCAGCCCCAGCATTTT